The next 21 T cell receptor beta chains were all read from a single sample in a study of T-cell reconstitution after alpha-beta-depleted transplantation in children. Unique molecular identifiers were incorporated during preparation of the TCRbeta library. Via MiXCR, TCRdb re-called the PCR reads, giving one row per CDR3 protein. Of nearly 350,000 distinct CDR3 sequences listed, about 16% are singletons. The material was PBMCs, mostly from graft donor cells, obtained 360 days after TCRalphabeta/CD19-depleted stem cell transplant. The receptors derive from a male patient between 2 and 9 years old who had a stem cell transplant for acute lymphoblastic leukemia, so the T cells may come from the graft donor.

This chain links TRBV19 with TRBJ1-5; D remains unclear. V lost 7 bases, J lost 6 bases, and 16 bases lay in between. CDR1 is LNHDA, CDR2 SQIVND, per germline (reference sequence). The CDR3 sequence is 14 residues long. CDR3 protein: CASNEGLRGQPQHF. The CDR3 DNA sequence: TGTGCCAGTAATGAAGGGCTGCGCGGTCAGCCCCAGCATTTT.

The J gene is TRBJ2-6, the V gene TRBV5-1; D remains unclear. This CDR3 contains 15 residues. CDR1 and CDR2 from the germline V gene are SGHRS and YFSETQ. V lost 0 bases and J 7 bases, leaving 11 bases between the germline ends. The chain's CDR3 is CASSLAPARANVLTF. The CDR3 DNA follows: TGCGCCAGCAGCTTGGCGCCCGCTCGTGCCAACGTCCTGACTTTC.

The chain joins TRBV5-1 to TRBJ2-1, with D possibly being TRBD2 (6 bases). V lost 4 bases and J lost 9, with 20 bases in between. The CDR3 spans 15 residues. CDR1 is SGHRS, CDR2 YFSETQ, per germline. The CDR3 loop is CASSLGGDGVGEQFF. The CDR3 DNA reads as TGCGCCAGCAGCCTGGGGGGAGACGGGGTCGGTGAGCAGTTCTTC.

The rearrangement joins TRBV19 to TRBJ2-7; either TRBD1 or TRBD2 may fit D (6 bases each). The CDR3 runs 13 residues. V lost 5 bases, J lost 4 bases, and 12 bases lay in between. CDR1 LNHDA and CDR2 SQIVND come from the germline V gene (reference sequence). CDR3 DNA sequence: TGTGCCAGTAGTGTGCAGGGGAGGTACGAGCAGTACTTC. Protein: CASSVQGRYEQYF.

This clonotype appeared a few times. The genes are TRBV15 and TRBJ1-2; D possibly corresponds to TRBD1 (6 bases). Deletions cut 6 bases from V and 4 bases from J, with 9 bases between. In germline, CDR1 is LNHNV, CDR2 YYDKDF (reference sequence). The CDR3 runs 12 residues. In DNA, the CDR3 is TGTGCCACCAGACAGGGACTCTATGGCTACACCTTC. Translation gives CATRQGLYGYTF. Combining the CDR3 with reference TRBV15 and TRBJ1-2 gives the whole variable domain DAMVIQNPRYQVTQFGKPVTLSCSQTLNHNVMYWYQQKSSQAPKLLFHYYDKDFNNEADTPDNFQSRRPNTSFCFLDIRSPGLGDTAMYLCATRQGLYGYTFGSGTRLTVV.

This sequence joins TRBV5-1 and TRBJ1-4; maybe TRBD1 (6 bases). Trimming stripped 0 bases from V and 7 bases from J, with 13 bases between. The CDR3 is 15 amino acids. CDR1 SGHRS and CDR2 YFSETQ come from the germline V gene. CDR3 in amino acids: CASSLAQGPGEKLFF. In DNA form, the CDR3 reads TGCGCCAGCAGCTTGGCCCAGGGGCCAGGTGAAAAACTGTTTTTT.

This clonotype has a handful of counts. The rearrangement links TRBV29-1 to TRBJ2-3; D could derive from TRBD1 or TRBD2 (5 bases each). V shed 7 bases and J shed 2 bases, with 16 bases lying between them. This CDR3 is built from 14 residues. Germline loops: CDR1 SQVTM, CDR2 ANQGSEA. The CDR3 reads CSGGLEGLTDTQYF. The CDR3 bases are TGCAGCGGGGGCCTCGAGGGCCTCACAGATACGCAGTATTTT.

This clonotype was detected once. The chain recombines TRBV6-1 with TRBJ2-2; TRBD1 aligns across 9 bases. Germline assignment: CDR1 MNHNS and CDR2 SASEGT. The length of the CDR3 is 15 residues. J was trimmed by 5 bases and V by 4 bases; bases with no gene match: 5. The CDR3 sequence: CASSVDRGITGELFF. The CDR3 nucleotides are TGTGCCAGCAGTGTCGACAGGGGGATAACCGGGGAGCTGTTTTTT.

This chain connects TRBV28 to TRBJ1-5; D is ambiguous. Germline CDR1 reads MDHEN; CDR2 reads SYDVKM. V gave up 3 bases and J gave up 7 bases, with 13 bases separating them. This CDR3 has 14 residues. The CDR3 nucleotides are TGTGCCAGCAGTTTCGGGAATCTTGGGCAGCCCCAGCATTTT. Its protein product is CASSFGNLGQPQHF. Looking up the rest from reference TRBV28 and TRBJ1-5 gives the full variable domain: DVKVTQSSRYLVKRTGEKVFLECVQDMDHENMFWYRQDPGLGLRLIYFSYDVKMKEKGDIPEGYSVSREKKERFSLILESASTNQTSMYLCASSFGNLGQPQHFGDGTRLSIL.

This clonotype was detected only a few times. The chain is built from TRBV12-3 or TRBV12-4 and TRBJ2-7; 12 nucleotides match TRBD2. Trimming cost V 5 bases and J 4 bases; bases outside gene matches: 3. The length of the CDR3 is 14 residues. CDR3 DNA sequence: TGTGCCAGCAGTATCACTAGCGGGAGGTACGAGCAGTACTTC. Translation: CASSITSGRYEQYF.

This clonotype has only a few counts. V is TRBV5-1 and J is TRBJ2-1, with 10 bases identical to TRBD2. Germline loops: CDR1 SGHRS, CDR2 YFSETQ. The V gene end was trimmed by 6 bases and the J gene end by 8 bases; junction bases not matched to a gene: 20. CDR3 length equals 18 residues. CDR3 bases: TGCGCCAGCATGGGTTGGGCTAGCGGGAGTCTGGGAGTAGATGAGCAGTTCTTC. Amino acid sequence: CASMGWASGSLGVDEQFF.

The table lists this clonotype with a few counts. Written as DNA, the CDR3 is TGTGCCAGCAGTTCCAAATGGCCCAATAAAGAGCAGTTCTTC. This codes for CASSSKWPNKEQFF. The chain recombines TRBV12-3 or TRBV12-4 with TRBJ2-1; no clear D gene. With 4 bases removed from V and 10 bases from J, the gap between germline ends came to 17 bases. The CDR3 is made up of 14 amino acids.

There are a few counts of this clonotype. The rearrangement links TRBV3-1 to TRBJ2-4; D possibly uses TRBD1 or TRBD2 (5 bases each). V lost 0 bases, J lost 7 bases, and 13 bases lay in between. Germline V CDR1 and CDR2: LGHDT, YNNKEL (reference sequence). The length of the CDR3 is 15 residues. Here the CDR3 DNA reads TGTGCCAGCAGCCAAGAAAGGCTAGCAGGGAACATTCAGTACTTC. As protein: CASSQERLAGNIQYF.

This clonotype has just a few counts. The chain has TRBV6-1 and TRBJ2-2, with 13 bases aligning to TRBD2. The CDR3 totals 20 residues. Germline CDR1 reads MNHNS; CDR2 reads SASEGT. J was trimmed by 5 bases and V by 4 bases; bases with no gene match: 16. This chain's CDR3 is CASSGAGTSGILRGTGELFF. CDR3 coding DNA: TGTGCCAGCAGTGGCGCCGGGACTAGCGGGATTCTGCGCGGGACCGGGGAGCTGTTTTTT.

The chain is built from TRBV4-2 and TRBJ2-5; perhaps TRBD1 as D (6 bases). The germline gives CDR1 LGHNA, CDR2 YNFKEQ. This CDR3 has 15 residues. The germline V and J ends were trimmed by 4 bases and 5 bases, with 17 bases remaining between them. The CDR3 region has the DNA TGTGCCAGCAGCCTTGGGGGCTTGGACCTCGAGACCCAGTACTTC. Translating gives CASSLGGLDLETQYF.

V usage is TRBV20-1 and J usage is TRBJ1-1, with 8 bases aligning to TRBD1. The CDR3 covers 12 residues. Germline lookup yields CDR1 DFQATT and CDR2 SNEGSKA (reference sequence). V gave up 6 bases and J gave up 6 bases; unmatched junction bases: 6. The DNA of the CDR3 is TGCAGTGCCCAGACAGGGGTACCTGAAGCTTTCTTT. Translated: CSAQTGVPEAFF.

J is TRBJ2-3 and V is TRBV9; 10 bases are shared with TRBD1. Trimming removed 3 bases from V and 2 bases from J; junction bases left unmatched: 6. The germline V gene has CDR1 SGDLS and CDR2 YYNGEE. This CDR3 has 16 amino acids. The CDR3 coding sequence is TGTGCCAGCAGCGCCGGGGGGACAGGGGTCACAGATACGCAGTATTTT. This sequence encodes CASSAGGTGVTDTQYF.

This chain links TRBV2 with TRBJ2-7; 9 bases match TRBD1. V was clipped by 11 bases and J by 4 bases; unmatched bases: 15. The CDR3 totals 15 residues. The germline V gene encodes CDR1 SNHLY and CDR2 FYNNEI. The CDR3 DNA is TGTGCCGGGGGAAAGGAGGGGACAGGGCAGTACGAGCAGTACTTC. It is translated as CAGGKEGTGQYEQYF.

This clonotype was observed at least ten times. The gene calls are TRBV21-1 and TRBJ2-1. TRBV21-1 is given as a pseudogene. The CDR3 spans 15 residues. CDR3 region: CASSRSRLYVNEQFF. CDR3 DNA: TGTGCCAGCAGCAGATCCAGGCTATACGTCAATGAGCAGTTCTTC.

Ten or more counts support this clonotype. The V and J genes are TRBV12-3 or TRBV12-4 and TRBJ2-2, with D uncertain. This CDR3 has 13 amino acids. V was trimmed by 6 bases and J by 6 bases, leaving 11 bases between them. The CDR3 bases are TGTGCCAGCAGATCTCCCCGGGCCGGGGAGCTGTTTTTT. It specifies CASRSPRAGELFF.

The chain couples TRBV20-1 to TRBJ2-3; 7 bases line up with TRBD2. The V segment lost 3 bases and the J segment 1 base; nucleotides outside the gene matches: 13. The germline gives CDR1 DFQATT, CDR2 SNEGSKA (reference sequence). CDR3 size: 17 residues. The CDR3 here is CSAREPFGGTRTDTQYF. For the CDR3, the DNA is TGCAGTGCTAGGGAGCCCTTCGGGGGGACGCGCACAGATACGCAGTATTTT.